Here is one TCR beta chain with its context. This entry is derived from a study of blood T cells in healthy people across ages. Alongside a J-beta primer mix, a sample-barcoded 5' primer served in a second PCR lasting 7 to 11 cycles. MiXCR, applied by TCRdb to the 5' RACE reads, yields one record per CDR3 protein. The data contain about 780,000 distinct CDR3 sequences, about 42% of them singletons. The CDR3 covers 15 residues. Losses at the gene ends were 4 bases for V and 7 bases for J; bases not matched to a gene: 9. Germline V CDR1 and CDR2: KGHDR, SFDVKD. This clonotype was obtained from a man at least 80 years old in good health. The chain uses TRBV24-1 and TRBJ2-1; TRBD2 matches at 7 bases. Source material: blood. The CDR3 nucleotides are TGTGCCACCAGTGACTCCAGCGGGACGAGGAATGAGCAGTTCTTC. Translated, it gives CATSDSSGTRNEQFF.